This T cell receptor (beta chain) appears in the sequencing data of a study of CD8+CD57+ T cells in acquired aplastic anemia (dated by TCRdb to the late 2010s). In terms of the full investigation: A mean of approximately 2.9 ug of DNA, ranging from roughly 0.18 to 30 ug, was extracted from sorted CD4+ and CD8+ cells. A CD8+CD57+ expansion meant a frequency higher than the mean frequency seen in healthy subjects. The full study reports these points: Between patients and healthy controls, no significant difference in CD8+ Simpson's diversity was found (P=0.060). Around 30 CD8+ CDR3 sequences were found to be shared between patients and controls, but these sequences appeared to be highly expressed in patients and within the immunodominant clones of the patients.

Per the germline V gene, SNHLY is the CDR1 and FYNNEI is the CDR2. The CDR3 covers 14 residues, taking in both the cysteine and the phenylalanine. This entry keeps only the CDR3 DNA: 42 bases, framed from base 1. V sheds 5 bases and J sheds 0 bases, leaving 10 bases between their ends. Patients chosen for sequencing had shown expansion of CD8+CD57+ cells by flow cytometry. Severe acquired aplastic anemia was diagnosed in all patients according to International Study of Aplastic Anemia and Agranulocytosis and Camitta criteria. Patients had received no therapy at the time of blood sampling. TCR repertoires of sorted CD4+ and CD8+ blood T cells from severe aplastic anemia patients and healthy subjects were deep-sequenced in the study. In the USA, patient enrollment took place under clinicaltrials.gov protocols 00001620, 01623167, 00001397, 00071045, 00081523 and 00961064. Ficoll-Paque density gradient centrifugation was used to isolate peripheral blood mononuclear cells. Before DNA was extracted, CD4+ and CD8+ T cells were sorted using either FACS or magnetic beads.

This clonotype showed up just once. No antigen is known for it. The record has no base qualities; no much larger clone is one base away. One read alone is weak evidence. Genomic DNA served as template for TCR beta VDJ combination and CDR3 sequence profiling. An Illumina HiSeq 2000 was the platform used for TCR repertoire sequencing. The study's own analysis went as follows. TRBV/TRBJ rearrangement plots, CDR3 size and DJ length profiles, and Simpson's diversity index were used to evaluate the repertoires. Whichever DNA sequence was most abundant in the deep sequencing data was defined as the immunodominant clone. CDR3 amino acid sequences were checked for sharing across subjects and were also compared against the VDJdb database and published repertoires. In-frame beta chains were kept once TCRdb had trimmed the public reads at Q25 with fastp and called clones with MiXCR. Merged by CDR3 protein, the rows form single entries marked with the most common genes and DNA. TCRdb's processing, not the study's, gives the V and J calls here. The sample has roughly 150,000 distinct CDR3 sequences on record, around half of them singletons. The biggest ten clones account for approximately 3% of the sample.

Sequencing was carried out using sorted CD4+, CD8+, or CD8+CD57+ T cells (not recorded which) from PBMCs. The origin of this receptor is a human donor with aplastic anemia. The chain joins TRBV2 to TRBJ1-2, with the D gene too uncertain to name. The CDR3 protein sequence reads: CASSLRAANYGYTF. Read as DNA, the sequence is TGTGCCAGCAGTTTACGGGCCGCTAACTATGGCTACACCTTC.